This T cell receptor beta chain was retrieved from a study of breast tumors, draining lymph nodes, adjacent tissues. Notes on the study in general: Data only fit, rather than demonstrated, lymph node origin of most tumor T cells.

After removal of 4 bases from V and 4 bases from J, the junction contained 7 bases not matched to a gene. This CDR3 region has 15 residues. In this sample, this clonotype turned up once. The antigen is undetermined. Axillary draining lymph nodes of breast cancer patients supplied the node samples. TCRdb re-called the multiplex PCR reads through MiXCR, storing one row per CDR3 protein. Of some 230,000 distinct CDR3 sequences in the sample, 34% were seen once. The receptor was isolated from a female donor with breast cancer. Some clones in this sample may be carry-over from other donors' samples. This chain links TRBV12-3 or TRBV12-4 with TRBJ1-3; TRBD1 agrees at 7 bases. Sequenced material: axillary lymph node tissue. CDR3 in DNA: TGTGCCAGCAGTTATAAGGGGGCGCGGGGAAACACCATATATTTT. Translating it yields CASSYKGARGNTIYF.